Presented here are 32 T cell receptor beta chains from one specimen sequenced in a study of PD-L1 blockade in urothelial cancer. The table came from immunoSEQ multiplex PCR; TCRdb's copy has only in-frame clones and leaves some out. The data show tens of thousands of clones, roughly 84% seen once. Time point: pretreatment peripheral blood. The sequencing used PBMCs, collected around atezolizumab (anti-PD-L1) treatment. The receptor source for this set is a woman in her 70s with urothelial cancer.

The V and J genes are TRBV11-2 and TRBJ2-1; 7 nucleotides line up with TRBD1. Germline CDR1 is SGHAT and CDR2 is FQNNGV. V gave up 5 bases and J gave up 4 bases; unmatched junction bases: 17. CDR3 length: 18 residues. Here the CDR3 DNA reads TGTGCCAGCAGCCCCCCCGTGTACAGGGGACCGCGGTACAATGAGCAGTTCTTC. Translating it yields CASSPPVYRGPRYNEQFF. The whole variable domain, filled in from reference TRBV11-2 and TRBJ2-1, reads EAGVAQSPRYKIIEKRQSVAFWCNPISGHATLYWYQQILGQGPKLLIQFQNNGVVDDSQLPKDRFSAERLKGVDSTLKIQPAKLEDSAVYLCASSPPVYRGPRYNEQFFGPGTRLTVL.

The chain carries TRBV30 and TRBJ2-7; D call uncertain. This CDR3 has 12 amino acids. V was clipped by 0 bases and J by 5 bases, with 8 bases between them. Per germline, CDR1 GTSNPN and CDR2 SVGIG (reference sequence). The CDR3 nucleotides read TGTGCCTGGAGTGTCTTGGCCCACGAGCAGTACTTC. This sequence encodes CAWSVLAHEQYF.

The count of this clone is one. The rearrangement uses TRBV9 and TRBJ2-3; 7 bases are shared with TRBD2. Losses at the gene ends were 0 bases for V and 2 bases for J; bases not matched to a gene: 3. From germline, CDR1 is SGDLS and CDR2 YYNGEE. CDR3 size: 15 residues. The CDR3 sequence: CASSVVAGLTDTQYF. The DNA of the CDR3 is TGTGCCAGCAGCGTAGTAGCGGGCCTCACAGATACGCAGTATTTT.

This chain joins TRBV5-1 and TRBJ2-1; D remains unclear. V was pared by 0 bases and J by 8 bases, with 12 bases between. The germline V gene has CDR1 SGHRS and CDR2 YFSETQ. The CDR3 spans 14 residues. CDR3 DNA sequence: TGCGCCAGCAGCTTGGGGGCAGATAGGTATGAGCAGTTCTTC. Protein product: CASSLGADRYEQFF.

V usage is TRBV18 and J usage is TRBJ2-2; D gene unclear. Deletions cut 0 bases from V and 5 bases from J, with 7 bases between. The length of the CDR3 is 14 residues. CDR1 is KGHSH and CDR2 is LQKENI in the germline V gene. The chain's CDR3 is CASSPPSLTGELFF. In DNA form, the CDR3 reads TGTGCCAGCTCACCACCGTCTCTTACCGGGGAGCTGTTTTTT.

This chain uses TRBV4-1 with TRBJ1-5; the match to TRBD1 covers 7 bases. CDR1 is MGHRA, CDR2 YSYEKL, per germline. This CDR3 is built from 14 residues. V dropped 4 bases and J dropped 5; count of bases not matched to a gene: 5. CDR3 sequence reads: CASSLTGADQPQHF. Written as DNA, the CDR3 is TGCGCCAGCAGCCTAACAGGGGCGGATCAGCCCCAGCATTTT.

The DNA of the CDR3 is TGTGCCAGTACTGAAAACCAGGGCACTGAAGCTTTCTTT. This codes for CASTENQGTEAFF. This chain uses TRBV19 with TRBJ1-1; possibly TRBD1 for D (5 bases). This CDR3 contains 13 residues. Germline V gives CDR1 LNHDA, CDR2 SQIVND (reference sequence). Trimming stripped 7 bases from V and 4 bases from J, with 13 bases between.

The V call is TRBV10-1, the J call TRBJ2-5; 9 nucleotides align to TRBD2. The CDR3 length is 14 residues. From germline, CDR1 is WNHNN and CDR2 SYGVQD (reference sequence). The V segment lost 4 bases and the J segment 5 bases; nucleotides outside the gene matches: 5. The CDR3 is CASSGLAGAETQYF. CDR3 DNA sequence: TGCGCCAGCAGTGGTTTAGCGGGAGCGGAGACCCAGTACTTC.

The V gene is TRBV7-9, the J gene TRBJ1-5; maybe TRBD1 (5 bases). From germline, CDR1 is SEHNR and CDR2 FQNEAQ (reference sequence). The CDR3 has 15 amino acids. V was pared by 5 bases and J by 5 bases, with 16 bases between. The CDR3 nucleotides read TGTGCCAGCAGCCCCCTGGGGGGGAGATATCAGCCCCAGCATTTT. Protein product: CASSPLGGRYQPQHF.

The rearrangement joins TRBV5-6 to TRBJ1-2; possible D gene TRBD1, 6 bases. V dropped 4 bases and J dropped 2 bases, with 12 bases sitting between them. This CDR3 has 14 amino acids. CDR1 and CDR2 from the germline V gene are SGHDT and YYEEEE. CDR3: CASSPLQGNYGYTF. In DNA form, the CDR3 reads TGTGCCAGCAGCCCCTTACAGGGCAACTATGGCTACACCTTC.

This chain joins TRBV6-5 and TRBJ2-3; no clear D. CDR3 size: 13 residues. CDR1 is MNHEY, CDR2 SVGAGI, per germline. Trimming shortened V by 5 bases and J by 3 bases, and 9 bases separated the two germline ends. The CDR3 DNA reads TGTGCCAGCAGTCAAACAGTTACAGATACGCAGTATTTT. The encoded protein is CASSQTVTDTQYF.

The chain recombines TRBV6-5 with TRBJ1-4, with TRBD1 matching 7 bases. The CDR3 totals 14 residues. Trimming removed 6 bases from V and 3 bases from J; junction bases left unmatched: 4. Germline CDR1 is MNHEY and CDR2 is SVGAGI. The CDR3 region is CASRWGTANEKLFF. As DNA, the CDR3 is TGTGCCAGCAGGTGGGGGACAGCTAATGAAAAACTGTTTTTT.

The V and J genes are TRBV6-6 and TRBJ2-3; TRBD2 might be the D (5 bases). The CDR3 has 13 residues. V was trimmed by 6 bases and J by 6 bases, leaving 13 bases between them. Germline CDR1 reads MNHNY; CDR2 reads SVGAGI (reference sequence). For the CDR3, the DNA is TGTGCCAGCAGGGTACTAGGAAGGGATACGCAGTATTTT. Its protein product is CASRVLGRDTQYF.

This clone was seen once. V usage is TRBV15 and J usage is TRBJ2-7; D is unresolved. Deletions cut 3 bases from V and 7 bases from J, with 13 bases between. In germline, CDR1 is LNHNV, CDR2 YYDKDF (reference sequence). The CDR3 extends over 13 amino acids. This CDR3 reads CATSSGYMREQYF. For the CDR3, the DNA is TGTGCCACCAGCAGCGGGTACATGAGGGAGCAGTACTTC. Full variable domain (missing parts from reference TRBV15 and TRBJ2-7): DAMVIQNPRYQVTQFGKPVTLSCSQTLNHNVMYWYQQKSSQAPKLLFHYYDKDFNNEADTPDNFQSRRPNTSFCFLDIRSPGLGDTAMYLCATSSGYMREQYFGPGTRLTVT.

V is TRBV6-5 and J is TRBJ2-1, with TRBD2 as a possible D gene (5 bases). The CDR3 extends over 12 amino acids. V was cut by 4 bases and J by 8 bases, with 9 bases left in between. In germline, CDR1 is MNHEY, CDR2 SVGAGI. The DNA of the CDR3 is TGTGCCAGCAGTTTTCGCGGGTATGAGCAGTTCTTC. Protein: CASSFRGYEQFF.

This clone showed up just once. DNA for the CDR3: TGTGCCATCAGTGAGTCGCTGGGAGCGGGCCACGAGCAGTACTTC. Residues: CAISESLGAGHEQYF. This rearrangement joins TRBV10-3 to TRBJ2-7, with a possible D match to TRBD2 (6 bases). V shed 0 bases and J shed 5 bases, with 14 bases lying between them. Germline V gives CDR1 ENHRY, CDR2 SYGVKD. The CDR3 extends over 15 amino acids.

The chain employs TRBV6-1 and TRBJ1-5; D ambiguous. The CDR3 loop spans 13 amino acids. Germline V gene data show CDR1 as MNHNS and CDR2 as SASEGT. Trimming removed 7 bases from V and 3 bases from J, with 10 bases in between. CDR3 in amino acids: CASNNAYNQPQHF. The CDR3 nucleotides read TGTGCCAGCAATAACGCCTACAATCAGCCCCAGCATTTT.

The genes are TRBV5-1 and TRBJ2-1; TRBD2 is a possible D gene (5 bases). Germline lookup yields CDR1 SGHRS and CDR2 YFSETQ. CDR3 length: 14 amino acids. Trimming took off 4 bases at V and 4 bases at J, with 12 bases between the two ends. CDR3 in amino acids: CASSPYSEYNEQFF. The CDR3 DNA is TGCGCCAGCAGCCCCTATAGCGAGTACAATGAGCAGTTCTTC.

This chain uses TRBV7-3 with TRBJ2-1, with 8 bases identical to TRBD2. Germline-derived CDR1 and CDR2 are SGHTA and FQGTGA. After removal of 0 bases from V and 0 bases from J, the junction contained 13 bases not matched to a gene. There are 20 residues in the CDR3. The CDR3 here is CASSLTGLASTLASYNEQFF. In nucleotides, the CDR3 is TGTGCCAGCAGCTTAACCGGACTAGCTAGTACCCTAGCCTCCTACAATGAGCAGTTCTTC.

The chain recombines TRBV2 with TRBJ1-2, with TRBD1 as a possible D gene (6 bases). The CDR3 loop spans 13 amino acids. The germline V gene has CDR1 SNHLY and CDR2 FYNNEI. V was trimmed by 10 bases and J by 1 base, leaving 13 bases between them. CDR3 bases: TGTGCCAAAGGGGGGGGAGGTAACTATGGCTACACCTTC. As protein: CAKGGGGNYGYTF.

This clone was seen once. J is TRBJ2-7 and V is TRBV19; D is uncertain. The V gene's germline CDR1 is LNHDA and CDR2 SQIVND (reference sequence). This CDR3 has 13 residues. V was cut by 5 bases and J by 2 bases, with 10 bases left in between. CDR3 sequence (DNA): TGTGCCAGTAGTCCTTCGAGAACCTACGAGCAGTACTTC. Protein product: CASSPSRTYEQYF. The full variable domain, rest sourced from reference TRBV19 and TRBJ2-7, is DGGITQSPKYLFRKEGQNVTLSCEQNLNHDAMYWYRQDPGQGLRLIYYSQIVNDFQKGDIAEGYSVSREKKESFPLTVTSAQKNPTAFYLCASSPSRTYEQYFGPGTRLTVT.

This clone was found a few times. This chain links TRBV20-1 with TRBJ2-5; D is uncertain. V was clipped by 5 bases and J by 4 bases, with 8 bases between them. The CDR3 has 11 amino acids. Germline assignment: CDR1 DFQATT and CDR2 SNEGSKA (reference sequence). For the CDR3, the DNA is TGCAGTGCTCTTGGCCCAGAGACCCAGTACTTC. It yields the protein CSALGPETQYF.

This sequence joins TRBV7-2 and TRBJ2-7; the match to TRBD2 covers 10 bases. The V gene end was trimmed by 5 bases and the J gene end by 2 bases; junction bases not matched to a gene: 6. Germline-derived CDR1 and CDR2 are SGHTA and FQGNSA. The length of the CDR3 is 15 residues. The CDR3 nucleotides read TGTGCCAGCAGCCGGACTAGCGGTCACCCCTACGAGCAGTACTTC. It codes for CASSRTSGHPYEQYF.

The V gene is TRBV7-8, the J gene TRBJ1-1; D uncertain. V was cut by 5 bases and J by 3 bases, with 22 bases left in between. The CDR3 covers 17 residues. The germline V gene has CDR1 SGHVS and CDR2 FQNEAQ. In DNA form, the CDR3 reads TGTGCCAGCAGCCTCATGGACTTGTTCCTCACACACACTGAAGCTTTCTTT. Translation: CASSLMDLFLTHTEAFF. Supplemented by reference TRBV7-8 and TRBJ1-1, the full variable domain reads GAGVSQSPRYKVAKRGQDVALRCDPISGHVSLFWYQQALGQGPEFLTYFQNEAQLDKSGLPSDRFFAERPEGSVSTLKIQRTQQEDSAVYLCASSLMDLFLTHTEAFFGQGTRLTVV.

CDR3: CASSEWGQGGTGELFF. The DNA for the CDR3 is TGTGCCAGCAGTGAATGGGGACAGGGGGGCACCGGGGAGCTGTTTTTT. The chain employs TRBV25-1 and TRBJ2-2; 11 bases line up with TRBD1. V lost 1 base, J lost 4 bases, and 2 bases stayed unmatched. Per germline, CDR1 MGHDK and CDR2 SYGVNS. The CDR3 is made up of 16 amino acids. The full variable domain, rest sourced from reference TRBV25-1 and TRBJ2-2, is EADIYQTPRYLVIGTGKKITLECSQTMGHDKMYWYQQDPGMELHLIHYSYGVNSTEKGDLSSESTVSRIRTEHFPLTLESARPSHTSQYLCASSEWGQGGTGELFFGEGSRLTVL.

The rearrangement joins TRBV20-1 to TRBJ1-2, with 8 bases identical to TRBD1. From germline, CDR1 is DFQATT and CDR2 SNEGSKA (reference sequence). There are 11 residues in the CDR3. CDR3 sequence: CSVGQGYGYTF. The CDR3 coding sequence is TGCAGCGTAGGACAGGGCTATGGCTACACCTTC.

The gene calls are TRBV5-1 and TRBJ2-1; 8 nucleotides match TRBD2. The germline CDR1 and CDR2 sequences are SGHRS and YFSETQ. CDR3 length: 15 residues. With 0 bases clipped from V and 7 bases from J, the junction kept 6 bases outside the gene matches. The CDR3 region has the DNA TGCGCCAGCAGCTTGGTGGGACTAGAGTCAAATGAGCAGTTCTTC. Protein sequence: CASSLVGLESNEQFF.

The chain is built from TRBV29-1 and TRBJ2-5, with D possibly TRBD1 on 6 matching bases. Germline CDR1 and CDR2: SQVTM and ANQGSEA. V was clipped by 0 bases and J by 0 bases, with 17 bases between them. CDR3 size: 17 residues. The CDR3 DNA is TGCAGCGTTGAAGATCCGGCAACAGGGACGAACCAAGAGACCCAGTACTTC. Its translation: CSVEDPATGTNQETQYF.

The gene calls are TRBV28 and TRBJ2-4; 9 positions agree with TRBD2. Germline CDR1 is MDHEN and CDR2 is SYDVKM. Unmatched junction bases numbered 5, after V lost 6 bases and J lost 5 bases. This CDR3 spans 14 amino acids. The DNA for the CDR3 is TGTGCCAGCAGGGCTAGCGGGATACAAAACATTCAGTACTTC. Protein sequence: CASRASGIQNIQYF.

The genes are TRBV30 and TRBJ1-5; a possible D gene is TRBD1 (5 bases). Germline CDR1 reads GTSNPN; CDR2 reads SVGIG (reference sequence). V was cut by 1 base and J by 0 bases, with 10 bases left in between. This CDR3 contains 15 residues. CDR3 sequence (DNA): TGTGCCTGGAGTGACACAGGAGATAGCAATCAGCCCCAGCATTTT. Translating gives CAWSDTGDSNQPQHF.

This chain uses TRBV27 with TRBJ1-2; no clear D gene. The CDR3 extends over 14 amino acids. Germline V gene lookup returns CDR1 MNHEY and CDR2 SMNVEV (reference sequence). The germline V and J ends were trimmed by 3 bases and 2 bases, with 10 bases remaining between them. CDR3 nucleotides: TGTGCCAGCAGTTTCCTGGGGAGCAACTATGGCTACACCTTC. Its translation is CASSFLGSNYGYTF.

J is TRBJ2-1 and V is TRBV19, with D possibly being TRBD2 (6 bases). CDR3 length: 15 residues. Germline CDR1 reads LNHDA; CDR2 reads SQIVND (reference sequence). The V and J ends lost 5 bases and 3 bases respectively, with 14 bases between them. The CDR3 loop reads CASSQLGLLYNEQFF. For the CDR3, the DNA is TGTGCCAGTAGTCAGCTTGGACTACTCTACAATGAGCAGTTCTTC.